These 22 T cell receptor beta chains came from one sample sequenced in a study of T cell responses to AZD1222 COVID-19 vaccine. Profiling relied on immunoSEQ multiplex PCR, and the TCRdb table lists in-frame clones only, not all of them. The profile covers some 89,000 clones, with 88% appearing a single time and approximately 5% taken by the ten largest. The sample here was peripheral blood, taken on day 0 of MenACWY control vaccination. Receptor source: an adult in good health.

The chain is built from TRBV27 and TRBJ1-1; D is unresolved. Germline loops: CDR1 MNHEY, CDR2 SMNVEV (reference sequence). The CDR3 runs to 14 residues. V was cut by 2 bases and J by 3 bases, with 10 bases left in between. In DNA form, the CDR3 reads TGTGCCAGCAGTTTAACTTCAAAGGACACTGAAGCTTTCTTT. It specifies CASSLTSKDTEAFF.

The V gene is TRBV28, the J gene TRBJ2-3; D gene uncertain. Trimming removed 3 bases at V and 0 bases at J, with 1 base between. CDR3 size: 12 residues. The V gene's germline CDR1 is MDHEN and CDR2 SYDVKM. The DNA of the CDR3 is TGTGCCAGCAGTTTCAGCACAGATACGCAGTATTTT. Its translation is CASSFSTDTQYF.

V usage is TRBV6-2 or TRBV6-3 and J usage is TRBJ2-7; maybe TRBD1 (5 bases). The ends were cut back, 4 bases at V and 6 bases at J, with 7 bases in the middle. Germline V gene lookup returns CDR1 MNHEY and CDR2 SVGEGT. CDR3 length: 11 residues. Written as DNA, the CDR3 is TGTGCCAGCAGTTTGACAGCCGAGCAGTACTTC. It translates to CASSLTAEQYF.

The CDR3 nucleotides read TGTGCCAGAAGTTTGAACGGGAGTTCATATACGCAGTATTTT. Its translation: CARSLNGSSYTQYF. This chain connects TRBV5-3 to TRBJ2-3; the D gene is possibly TRBD2 (6 bases). TRBV5-3 is classed as an ORF, of uncertain function. Deletions cut 5 bases from V and 7 bases from J, with 17 bases between. The CDR3 covers 14 residues.

V usage is TRBV30 and J usage is TRBJ2-7; 9 bases map to TRBD1. V trimming: 2 bases; J trimming: 5 bases; junction bases outside the gene matches: 10. This CDR3 has 15 residues. The germline gives CDR1 GTSNPN, CDR2 SVGIG (reference sequence). CDR3 sequence reads: CAWSREFTGGDEQYF. The DNA for the CDR3 is TGTGCCTGGAGTCGCGAATTCACAGGGGGCGACGAGCAGTACTTC.

The gene calls are TRBV19 and TRBJ2-4; 10 bases agree with TRBD1. Germline assignment: CDR1 LNHDA and CDR2 SQIVND (reference sequence). The CDR3 totals 18 residues. Trimming removed 4 bases from V and 1 base from J; junction bases left unmatched: 10. CDR3 protein: CASSTRDRGLWAKNIQYF. As DNA, the CDR3 is TGTGCCAGTAGTACCCGGGACAGGGGCTTGTGGGCCAAAAACATTCAGTACTTC.

The chain uses TRBV6-5 and TRBJ2-7; tentative D call: TRBD1 (6 bases). CDR3 size: 16 residues. CDR1 and CDR2 from the germline V gene are MNHEY and SVGAGI. V lost 2 bases, J lost 2 bases, and 16 bases lay in between. CDR3: CASSYQPGQGTYEQYF. In DNA form, the CDR3 reads TGTGCCAGCAGTTACCAACCGGGACAAGGTACCTACGAGCAGTACTTC.

The rearrangement links TRBV29-1 to TRBJ2-2, with D unclear. The CDR3 runs 16 residues. V was trimmed by 4 bases and J by 0 bases, leaving 15 bases between them. Looked up from germline, CDR1 is SQVTM and CDR2 is ANQGSEA. This CDR3 reads CSVASSGHPNTGELFF. In nucleotides, the CDR3 is TGCAGCGTTGCCTCTTCCGGGCATCCGAACACCGGGGAGCTGTTTTTT.

The gene calls are TRBV28 and TRBJ1-2; TRBD1 agrees at 7 bases. The CDR3 sequence is 13 residues long. Unmatched junction bases numbered 5, after V lost 6 bases and J lost 4 bases. Germline V gene data show CDR1 as MDHEN and CDR2 as SYDVKM. The DNA of the CDR3 is TGTGCCAGCAGCACGACAGGGCGCTATGGCTACACCTTC. It translates to CASSTTGRYGYTF.

V and J are TRBV6-2 or TRBV6-3 and TRBJ2-3; TRBD1 matches at 12 bases. The CDR3 sequence is 15 residues long. The junction had 3 bases not matched to a gene; V was cut back by 4 bases and J by 4 bases. CDR1 MNHEY and CDR2 SVGEGT come from the germline V gene. The CDR3, as DNA: TGTGCCAGCAGTTCCCGGGACAGGGGGCCAGATACGCAGTATTTT. It codes for CASSSRDRGPDTQYF.

The rearrangement uses TRBV27 and TRBJ2-1, with TRBD2 matching 13 bases. This CDR3 comprises 16 residues. With V trimmed by 4 bases and J by 2 bases, 2 bases remained unmatched. Germline V gives CDR1 MNHEY, CDR2 SMNVEV (reference sequence). The chain's CDR3 is CASSWGTSGTYNEQFF. Here the CDR3 DNA reads TGTGCCAGCAGTTGGGGGACTAGCGGGACCTACAATGAGCAGTTCTTC.

This clone was counted a single time. This chain uses TRBV7-4 with TRBJ2-3; D gene unclear. V was clipped by 2 bases and J by 4 bases, with 4 bases between them. CDR1 is SGHVT and CDR2 is SQSDAQ in the germline V gene. This CDR3 region has 12 residues. The CDR3 here is CASSLFADTQYF. The DNA for the CDR3 is TGTGCCAGCAGCTTATTCGCAGATACGCAGTATTTT. Complete variable domain (other parts from reference TRBV7-4 and TRBJ2-3): GAGVSQSPRYKVAKRGRDVALRCDSISGHVTLYWYRQTLGQGSEVLTYSQSDAQRDKSGRPSGRFSAERPERSVSTLKIQRTEQGDSAVYLCASSLFADTQYFGPGTRLTVL.

The rearrangement links TRBV19 to TRBJ2-7; the match to TRBD1 covers 7 bases. Germline values: CDR1 LNHDA, CDR2 SQIVND (reference sequence). The V gene end was trimmed by 6 bases and the J gene end by 3 bases; junction bases not matched to a gene: 11. The CDR3 has 15 amino acids. The CDR3 spells CASSLQGSILYEQYF. The CDR3 coding sequence is TGTGCCAGTAGCCTACAGGGGTCTATTCTCTACGAGCAGTACTTC.

The table lists this clone with a few counts. J is TRBJ2-7 and V is TRBV28; TRBD1 agrees at 9 bases. Germline CDR1 is MDHEN and CDR2 is SYDVKM. With 2 bases clipped from V and 6 bases from J, the junction kept 5 bases outside the gene matches. This CDR3 region has 14 residues. The CDR3 DNA follows: TGTGCCAGCAGTTTAGGGGACAGGGTAGGCGAGCAGTACTTC. Translating gives CASSLGDRVGEQYF.

This rearrangement joins TRBV19 to TRBJ2-5; 10 nucleotides align to TRBD1. CDR3 length: 16 amino acids. J gave up 2 bases and V 5 bases, and 8 bases lay outside the gene matches. Germline CDR1 reads LNHDA; CDR2 reads SQIVND (reference sequence). The CDR3 DNA sequence: TGTGCCAGTAGTGCGCGGACAGGGGGAGGGCAAGAGACCCAGTACTTC. Protein sequence: CASSARTGGGQETQYF. Using reference TRBV19 and TRBJ2-5 for the parts outside the CDR3, the full variable domain is DGGITQSPKYLFRKEGQNVTLSCEQNLNHDAMYWYRQDPGQGLRLIYYSQIVNDFQKGDIAEGYSVSREKKESFPLTVTSAQKNPTAFYLCASSARTGGGQETQYFGPGTRLLVL.

J is TRBJ2-2 and V is TRBV4-1; D gene uncertain. This CDR3 contains 13 residues. The germline CDR1 and CDR2 sequences are MGHRA and YSYEKL. The ends were cut back, 0 bases at V and 6 bases at J, with 5 bases in the middle. CDR3 sequence reads: CASSQDSPGELFF. DNA of the CDR3: TGCGCCAGCAGCCAAGATTCACCCGGGGAGCTGTTTTTT.

The chain recombines TRBV28 with TRBJ2-1; D perhaps matches TRBD1 (6 bases). Germline V gene data show CDR1 as MDHEN and CDR2 as SYDVKM. The CDR3 length is 12 residues. The V gene lost 2 bases and the J gene lost 10 bases, with 9 bases spanning the gap. The CDR3 reads CASSLRQVEQFF. CDR3 coding DNA: TGTGCCAGCAGTTTACGACAGGTCGAGCAGTTCTTC.

The chain has TRBV7-2 and TRBJ1-1, with D perhaps TRBD1 (5 bases). This CDR3 is 13 amino acids long. The ends were cut back, 7 bases at V and 5 bases at J, with 14 bases in the middle. Germline V gives CDR1 SGHTA, CDR2 FQGNSA. CDR3 nucleotides: TGTGCCAGCACCACGCGGGGGGGGACTGAAGCTTTCTTT. Its protein product is CASTTRGGTEAFF. Based on the CDR3 plus reference TRBV7-2 and TRBJ1-1, the full variable domain is GAGVSQSPSNKVTEKGKDVELRCDPISGHTALYWYRQSLGQGLEFLIYFQGNSAPDKSGLPSDRFSAERTGGSVSTLTIQRTQQEDSAVYLCASTTRGGTEAFFGQGTRLTVV.

DNA for the CDR3: TGCAGTGCTAGTGTCTCGCGCCCGGGGACTGAAGCTTTCTTT. It encodes CSASVSRPGTEAFF. The gene calls are TRBV20-1 and TRBJ1-1; D is ambiguous. The CDR3 has 14 residues. Germline loops: CDR1 DFQATT, CDR2 SNEGSKA (reference sequence). The V gene lost 3 bases and the J gene lost 5 bases, with 16 bases spanning the gap.

This chain connects TRBV5-1 to TRBJ2-1; D remains ambiguous. CDR1 SGHRS and CDR2 YFSETQ come from the germline V gene. CDR3 length equals 14 residues. Trimming left V 0 bases short and J 6 bases short, with 10 bases between. In DNA, the CDR3 is TGCGCCAGCAGCTTGGCGTCTCAAACCAATGAGCAGTTCTTC. Protein product: CASSLASQTNEQFF.

This chain connects TRBV10-3 to TRBJ2-7; D is ambiguous. The CDR3 length is 11 residues. Germline V gives CDR1 ENHRY, CDR2 SYGVKD. Trimming took off 2 bases at V and 3 bases at J, with 2 bases between the two ends. CDR3 nucleotide sequence: TGTGCCATCAGTGAGGACTACGAGCAGTACTTC. This translates into CAISEDYEQYF.

This chain joins TRBV7-2 and TRBJ2-7; D is unclear. The ends were cut back, 5 bases at V and 3 bases at J, with 14 bases in the middle. From germline, CDR1 is SGHTA and CDR2 FQGNSA. This CDR3 comprises 14 residues. CDR3 amino acids: CASSPPRPLYEQYF. CDR3 sequence (DNA): TGTGCCAGCAGCCCGCCCCGGCCACTCTACGAGCAGTACTTC.